This T cell receptor (beta chain) was obtained from a study of blood T cell repertoires in COVID-19. Study background: Material from acute and convalescent COVID-19 was sourced from the United States, Italy and Spain. Nucleic acid was either cDNA or gDNA, and it came from T cells, B-cell-depleted T cells, or PBMCs.

Seattle patient enrollment occurred during active infection, with longitudinal follow-up thereafter. This clone was observed once. The CDR3 contains 15 residues. V dropped 3 bases and J dropped 8; count of bases not matched to a gene: 8. Germline lookup yields CDR1 SGHRS and CDR2 YFSETQ. TCRdb keeps only in-frame clones here, not all; method: immunoSEQ multiplex PCR. The repertoire includes 150,000 to 200,000 clones, 70% to 90% of them detected once, and about 6.9% sits in the top ten. The sequence came from an older man with COVID-19, enrolled during active disease. Sequenced material: peripheral blood. V and J are TRBV5-1 and TRBJ1-6; 7 nucleotides agree with TRBD1. CDR3 sequence (DNA): TGCGCCAGCAGCTCCGGGCGACAGGGTGATTCACCCCTCCACTTT. Protein sequence: CASSSGRQGDSPLHF. The full variable domain, in which reference TRBV5-1 and TRBJ1-6 provide the parts outside the CDR3, is KAGVTQTPRYLIKTRGQQVTLSCSPISGHRSVSWYQQTPGQGLQFLFEYFSETQRNKGNFPGRFSGRQFSNSRSEMNVSTLELGDSALYLCASSSGRQGDSPLHFGNGTRLTVT.